This T cell receptor (beta chain) is drawn from a study of T cell responses to AZD1222 COVID-19 vaccine. Data came from immunoSEQ multiplex PCR; TCRdb stores just in-frame clones and leaves some out. In the table there are 90,000 or so clones, around 90% of which are singletons. The CDR3 spans 12 residues. CDR1 and CDR2 from the germline V gene are SQVTM and ANQGSEA. The sample in question was peripheral blood, obtained on day 0 of AZD1222 vaccination. This sequence joins TRBV29-1 and TRBJ1-1, with 7 bases identical to TRBD1. The TCR sequence derives from an adult in good health. CDR3 coding DNA: TGCAGTTACCGGGACAGGAACACTGAAGCTTTCTTT. Protein: CSYRDRNTEAFF. Using reference TRBV29-1 and TRBJ1-1 for the parts outside the CDR3, the full variable domain is SAVISQKPSRDICQRGTSLTIQCQVDSQVTMMFWYRQQPGQSLTLIATANQGSEATYESGFVIDKFPISRPNLTFSTLTVSNMSPEDSSIYLCSYRDRNTEAFFGQGTRLTVV.